This T cell receptor (beta chain) was captured in a study of cytomegalovirus exposure and HLA in healthy donors. Data came from immunoSEQ multiplex PCR; TCRdb stores just in-frame clones and leaves some out. The table has fewer than 80,000 clones, roughly 95% seen once. V gave up 6 bases and J gave up 2 bases, with 10 bases separating them. There are 13 residues in the CDR3. In germline, CDR1 is MDHEN, CDR2 SYDVKM. The chain joins TRBV28 to TRBJ2-5; the D is unclear. Sequencing was performed on PBMCs. This receptor was identified in a woman aged 18-29 years in good health and CMV-seropositive. The CDR3 reads CASSTTQQETQYF. In DNA, the CDR3 is TGTGCCAGCAGCACCACACAACAAGAGACCCAGTACTTC.